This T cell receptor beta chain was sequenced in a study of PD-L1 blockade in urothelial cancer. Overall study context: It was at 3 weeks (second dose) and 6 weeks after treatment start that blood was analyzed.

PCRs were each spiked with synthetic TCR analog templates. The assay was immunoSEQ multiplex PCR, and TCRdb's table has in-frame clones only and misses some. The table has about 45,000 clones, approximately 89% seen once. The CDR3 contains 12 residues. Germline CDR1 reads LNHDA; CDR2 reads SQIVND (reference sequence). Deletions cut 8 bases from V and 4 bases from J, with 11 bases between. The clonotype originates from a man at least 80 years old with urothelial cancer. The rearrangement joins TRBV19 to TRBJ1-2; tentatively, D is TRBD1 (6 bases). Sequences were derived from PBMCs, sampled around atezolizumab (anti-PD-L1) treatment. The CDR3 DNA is TGTGCCAGTCTTACAGGGACCTATGGCTACACCTTC. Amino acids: CASLTGTYGYTF.